This entry is about one T cell receptor beta chain. This entry belongs to a study of immune characterization of retroperitoneal liposarcoma. MiXCR, run by TCRdb on the PCR reads, gives a single entry per CDR3 protein. The sample lists more than 10,000 distinct CDR3 sequences; less than 55% were seen once. The length of the CDR3 is 14 residues. Germline loops: CDR1 MNHNS, CDR2 SASEGT. V lost 4 bases to trimming and J lost 5 bases, with 13 bases between them. V and J are TRBV6-1 and TRBJ2-3; D remains ambiguous. The material sequenced was tumor tissue. The TCR sequence derives from a female donor with retroperitoneal liposarcoma. The CDR3 DNA reads as TGTGCCAGCAGTGCCCAGTGGCTTCGAGATACGCAGTATTTT. It yields the protein CASSAQWLRDTQYF.